The source of this T cell receptor beta chain is a study of blood T cell repertoires in COVID-19 (dated by TCRdb to about 2020). Broadly, across the study: Samples covering the acute and convalescent phases of COVID-19 were provided by collaborators in the United States, Italy and Spain. Subjects who had been exposed to COVID-19, were actively infected with it, or had recovered from it provided the deeply sampled blood TCRbeta repertoires that made up the dataset. Where available, HLA class I and class II types were taken from metadata supplied by the sample provider and were not determined by assay-based typing. The prospective study material was composed of cDNA or gDNA derived from T cells, B-cell-depleted T cells, or PBMCs. The sample metadata nearly always contained a de-identified subject ID, COVID-19 status, age in years and sex. The samples were drawn from two sources: the first 160 participants of the ongoing ImmuneRACE study, and 1,000 to 1,500 subjects contributed by 6 global collaborators. The repertoires were released in a freely available public database intended as a resource for research on the immune response to SARS-CoV-2. Broad study findings and their caveats: Clinical and demographic metadata were provided uncurated, with the amount varying by source and participant.

Each collaborating institution followed its own protocols to collect whole blood in K2EDTA tubes. Collaborator samples were shipped for TCRbeta analysis as frozen whole blood, isolated PBMCs, or DNA extracted from either sample type. Trimming removed 4 bases from V and 3 bases from J; the gene matches leave 15 bases unexplained. From its cysteine to its phenylalanine, the CDR3 spans 19 amino acids. The retained sequence is limited to the CDR3, 57 bases, with the frame set at the first base. Sequences SEHNR (CDR1) and FQNEAQ (CDR2) are obtained from the germline V gene (reference sequence). TCRbeta CDR3 regions were amplified from genomic DNA by means of the immunoSEQ Assay, a bias-controlled multiplex PCR. The paper's processing steps were these. The number of nucleated cells in each sample was estimated by amplification of reference gene primers within the assay. To quantify the absolute abundance of each unique TCRbeta CDR3 rearrangement, sequence reads were collapsed and filtered. For each sample, productive Simpson clonality was calculated by taking the square root of Simpson's diversity index across productive rearrangements. TCRdb provides this immuneACCESS table in a form limited to in-frame rearrangements. Some clones are lacking; in checked studies, under half of them reflect an unresolved V gene, and why the rest are absent is not known. V, J and clone size are taken as reported in that table, and D and trimming were inferred from the DNA itself. The sample yields around 100,000 clones; 80% to 95% were counted once. Together, the top ten hold around 6% of the sample.

To note about this clone: Its antigen is not yet known. One base away there is no much larger clone; base qualities are not given.

The specimen was peripheral blood. This clonotype was sampled from a man between 65 and 79 years old with acute or convalescent COVID-19. The chain joins TRBV7-9 to TRBJ2-1; the junction holds 10 bases that match TRBD2. CDR3 region: CASSSSDELAGYRYNEQFF. The bases read TGTGCCAGCAGCTCGTCCGATGAACTAGCGGGATACCGCTACAATGAGCAGTTCTTC.